The 5 T cell receptor beta chains given below trace back to one sample, sequenced in a study of Ad26.COV2.S vaccination and SARS-CoV-2 variants. Here immunoSEQ multiplex PCR was the method, and the copy in TCRdb shows in-frame clones only, minus some. The repertoire includes some 390,000 clones, about 85% of them detected once, and around 3.4% sits in the top ten. Stated treatment: some 20 received Ad26.COV2.S at low or high dose, single or two shots; five or six received placebo; per-sample allocation not given. Samples analyzed were those drawn on day 63 after the first vaccine or placebo injection. Material: peripheral blood, obtained in a trial of Ad26.COV2.S vaccine versus placebo. Every receptor here comes from a person aged 18-65 years who received the Ad26.COV2.S COVID-19 vaccine or a placebo.

The chain's CDR3 is CASTMDQTNEKLFF. The CDR3 DNA reads as TGTGCCAGTACCATGGACCAAACTAATGAAAAACTGTTTTTT. The chain employs TRBV19 and TRBJ1-4; D remains unclear. Trimming removed 7 bases at V and 1 base at J, with 10 bases between. CDR1 and CDR2 from the germline V gene are LNHDA and SQIVND (reference sequence). The CDR3 has 14 residues.

Points on this clone: The same CDR3 arises from other DNA sequences in this sample as well. The chain employs TRBV19 and TRBJ1-3; no clear D. CDR3 length: 14 amino acids. Germline V gene sequence: CDR1 LNHDA, CDR2 SQIVND (reference sequence). V was clipped by 3 bases and J by 0 bases, with 6 bases between them. CDR3 DNA sequence: TGTGCCAGTAGTATGGGCATCTCTGGAAACACCATATATTTT. It is translated as CASSMGISGNTIYF.

J is TRBJ1-2 and V is TRBV11-2; weak D call: TRBD1 (6 bases). The V and J ends lost 4 bases and 7 bases respectively, with 19 bases between them. The germline V gene encodes CDR1 SGHAT and CDR2 FQNNGV. This CDR3 contains 15 residues. CDR3 region: CASSSGALGERGYTF. The CDR3 region has the DNA TGTGCCAGCAGCTCAGGGGCCCTGGGGGAGCGTGGCTACACCTTC.

This chain uses TRBV30 with TRBJ2-1; 10 positions match TRBD2. Germline CDR1 and CDR2: GTSNPN and SVGIG (reference sequence). Losses at the gene ends were 1 base for V and 7 bases for J; bases not matched to a gene: 13. There are 17 residues in the CDR3. The CDR3 sequence: CAWSGYPSGGPTNEQFF. CDR3 nucleotide sequence: TGTGCCTGGAGTGGTTACCCTAGCGGGGGACCTACTAATGAGCAGTTCTTC.

This chain links TRBV4-1 with TRBJ1-2; 11 bases agree with TRBD1. The CDR3 contains 18 residues. V shed 7 bases and J 8 bases; nucleotides not matched to a gene: 21. Germline CDR1 is MGHRA and CDR2 is YSYEKL. The CDR3 region is CASKPRVVGTGGLAGYTF. The CDR3 DNA is TGCGCCAGCAAACCAAGAGTCGTGGGGACAGGGGGTTTGGCCGGCTACACCTTC.